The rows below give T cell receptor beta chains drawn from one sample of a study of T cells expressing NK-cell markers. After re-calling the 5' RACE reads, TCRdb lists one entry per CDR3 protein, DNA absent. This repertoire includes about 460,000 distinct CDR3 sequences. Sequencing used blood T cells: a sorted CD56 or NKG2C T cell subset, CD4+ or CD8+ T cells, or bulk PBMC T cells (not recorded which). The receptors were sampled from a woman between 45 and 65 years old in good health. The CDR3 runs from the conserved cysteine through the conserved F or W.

CDR3aa: CASSFGQGVNEKLFF
j_gene: TRBJ1-4
v_gene: TRBV11-3

CDR3aa: CASSVGRDQPYEQYF
j_gene: TRBJ2-7
v_gene: TRBV9

CDR3aa: CAISDLKGENLDEQFF
j_gene: TRBJ2-1
v_gene: TRBV10-3

CDR3aa: CASSLGGLAGGRSSGYNEQFF
j_gene: TRBJ2-1
v_gene: TRBV5-1

CDR3aa: CASNTRVGAMTNEKLFF
j_gene: TRBJ1-4
v_gene: TRBV11-2

CDR3aa: CASSLGLAGVSGELFF
j_gene: TRBJ2-2
v_gene: TRBV19

CDR3aa: CASSYSGSPKGDTQYF
j_gene: TRBJ2-3
v_gene: TRBV5-1

CDR3aa: CASSLKGVDTIYF
j_gene: TRBJ1-3
v_gene: TRBV3-1

CDR3aa: CASSPWTGYTEAFF
j_gene: TRBJ1-1
v_gene: TRBV11-2

CDR3aa: CASSLFAGTSSDTQYF
j_gene: TRBJ2-3
v_gene: TRBV11-2

CDR3aa: CAIQGQVRREAFF
j_gene: TRBJ1-1
v_gene: TRBV10-3

CDR3aa: CASGLVLDRVAGNTIYF
j_gene: TRBJ1-3
v_gene: TRBV12-5

CDR3aa: CSVLEFSNQPQHF
j_gene: TRBJ1-5
v_gene: TRBV29-1

CDR3aa: CATSEGGIHGYTF
j_gene: TRBJ1-2
v_gene: TRBV24-1

CDR3aa: CASSFGRGGSYEQYF
j_gene: TRBJ2-7
v_gene: TRBV27

CDR3aa: CASSPQGLGHEQYF
j_gene: TRBJ2-7
v_gene: TRBV18

CDR3aa: CASTSTIRARYFF
j_gene: TRBJ1-1
v_gene: TRBV6-6

CDR3aa: CASSIPPTGLAEQFF
j_gene: TRBJ2-1
v_gene: TRBV19

CDR3aa: CASSHGTTDTQYF
j_gene: TRBJ2-3
v_gene: TRBV3-1

CDR3aa: CASRPLADHNEQFF
j_gene: TRBJ2-1
v_gene: TRBV5-1

CDR3aa: CASSSGRTGTDTQYF
j_gene: TRBJ2-3
v_gene: TRBV12-3/TRBV12-4

CDR3aa: CASSLALQGAGQPQHF
j_gene: TRBJ1-5
v_gene: TRBV12-3/TRBV12-4

CDR3aa: CASSVEGGPNSPLHF
j_gene: TRBJ1-6
v_gene: TRBV9

CDR3aa: CSVEVGAGKTGELFF
j_gene: TRBJ2-2
v_gene: TRBV29-1

CDR3aa: CASGRGFGNEKLFF
j_gene: TRBJ1-4
v_gene: TRBV14

CDR3aa: CASSLDGTGPPDTQYF
j_gene: TRBJ2-3
v_gene: TRBV7-6

CDR3aa: CASSIFQISQPQHF
j_gene: TRBJ1-5
v_gene: TRBV19

CDR3aa: CSASNEDTYGYTF
j_gene: TRBJ1-2
v_gene: TRBV20-1

CDR3aa: CASISGTGYGYTF
j_gene: TRBJ1-2
v_gene: TRBV6-2/TRBV6-3

CDR3aa: CASSQVQGSEAFF
j_gene: TRBJ1-1
v_gene: TRBV3-1

CDR3aa: CSARGNVGNSPLHF
j_gene: TRBJ1-6
v_gene: TRBV20-1

CDR3aa: CASSRNGVDTQYF
j_gene: TRBJ2-3
v_gene: TRBV11-2

CDR3aa: CASSLPSGAGNEQFF
j_gene: TRBJ2-1
v_gene: TRBV5-1

CDR3aa: CASSSGLTASNEKLFF
j_gene: TRBJ1-4
v_gene: TRBV5-1

CDR3aa: CASSLVLADSQFF
j_gene: TRBJ2-1
v_gene: TRBV5-1

CDR3aa: CASSQGSLAGNQIF
j_gene: TRBJ2-1
v_gene: TRBV14

CDR3aa: CASSLLAGINNEQFF
j_gene: TRBJ2-1
v_gene: TRBV11-3

CDR3aa: CAGSRHTSYNEQFF
j_gene: TRBJ2-1
v_gene: TRBV12-3/TRBV12-4

CDR3aa: CASSPGVRDYYGYTF
j_gene: TRBJ1-2
v_gene: TRBV12-3/TRBV12-4

CDR3aa: CASSFLDRVFARHEKLFF
j_gene: TRBJ1-4
v_gene: TRBV12-3/TRBV12-4

CDR3aa: CASGAREVQETQYF
j_gene: TRBJ2-5
v_gene: TRBV2

CDR3aa: CAAREAPGVTDTQYF
j_gene: TRBJ2-3
v_gene: TRBV5-1

CDR3aa: CASSDFSGSSYNEQFF
j_gene: TRBJ2-1
v_gene: TRBV6-4

CDR3aa: CASSSSRGAGGYNEQFF
j_gene: TRBJ2-1
v_gene: TRBV6-6

CDR3aa: CASSQGQGASDTQYF
j_gene: TRBJ2-3
v_gene: TRBV3-1

CDR3aa: CASSLVARTDTQYF
j_gene: TRBJ2-3
v_gene: TRBV7-8

CDR3aa: CASSWPRLDTQYF
j_gene: TRBJ2-3
v_gene: TRBV6-2/TRBV6-3

CDR3aa: CATSDRRRETQYF
j_gene: TRBJ2-5
v_gene: TRBV24-1

CDR3aa: CASSDVGSGRANEQFF
j_gene: TRBJ2-1
v_gene: TRBV25-1